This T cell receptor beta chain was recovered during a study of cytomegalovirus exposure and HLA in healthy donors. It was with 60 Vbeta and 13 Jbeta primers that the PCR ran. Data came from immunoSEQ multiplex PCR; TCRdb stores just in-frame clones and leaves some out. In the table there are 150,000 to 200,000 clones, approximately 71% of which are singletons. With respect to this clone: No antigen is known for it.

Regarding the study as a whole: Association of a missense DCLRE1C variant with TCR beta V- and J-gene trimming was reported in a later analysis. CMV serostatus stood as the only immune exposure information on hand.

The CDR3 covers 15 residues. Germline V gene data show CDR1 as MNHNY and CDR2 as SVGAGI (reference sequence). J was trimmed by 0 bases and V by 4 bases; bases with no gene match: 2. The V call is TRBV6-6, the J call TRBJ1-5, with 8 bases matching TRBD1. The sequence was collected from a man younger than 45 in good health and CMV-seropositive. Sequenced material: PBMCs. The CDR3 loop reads CASSSDRGSNQPQHF. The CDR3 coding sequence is TGTGCCAGCAGTTCCGACAGGGGTAGCAATCAGCCCCAGCATTTT.